A single sample is the source of the 13 T cell receptor beta chains below, sequenced in a study of CD8 T cells in Susac syndrome. With random hexamers, 0.5 to 1 ug RNA was reverse transcribed. TCRdb redid the calling of the immunoSEQ multiplex PCR reads with MiXCR, one entry per CDR3 protein. The sample yields some 150,000 distinct CDR3 sequences, just under 95% seen once. The sequencing sample was made of CD8+ T cells from PBMCs. The receptor set was obtained from a human donor with multiple sclerosis.

The chain employs TRBV27 and TRBJ2-5; D might be TRBD2 (6 bases). The CDR3 extends over 16 amino acids. Trimming stripped 5 bases from V and 5 bases from J, with 21 bases between. Germline CDR1 MNHEY, CDR2 SMNVEV (reference sequence). The DNA of the CDR3 is TGTGCCAGCAGTCCAGCGTCGGGGGAGATTGAGGAGACCCAGTACTTC. The encoded protein is CASSPASGEIEETQYF.

V usage is TRBV29-1 and J usage is TRBJ2-5; the D gene is possibly TRBD2 (5 bases). This CDR3 spans 14 amino acids. The V gene's germline CDR1 is SQVTM and CDR2 ANQGSEA. V lost 2 bases to trimming and J lost 9 bases, with 19 bases between them. The CDR3: CSVELSGLGPSQYF. The CDR3, as DNA: TGCAGCGTTGAACTTTCGGGGTTAGGACCCTCCCAGTACTTC.

J is TRBJ1-6 and V is TRBV13; perhaps TRBD1 as D (5 bases). The CDR3 contains 17 residues. V lost 3 bases to trimming and J lost 4 bases, with 16 bases between them. Germline CDR1 is PRHDT and CDR2 is FYEKMQ (reference sequence). CDR3 protein: CASSFRVQGGYNSPLHF. In DNA, the CDR3 is TGTGCCAGCAGCTTCAGGGTCCAGGGCGGTTATAATTCACCCCTCCACTTT.

The chain combines TRBV9 with TRBJ2-3; 10 nucleotides line up with TRBD2. This CDR3 is 16 amino acids long. From germline, CDR1 is SGDLS and CDR2 YYNGEE. The junction had 8 bases not matched to a gene; V was cut back by 3 bases and J by 4 bases. CDR3 loop: CASSARAGGVADTQYF. CDR3 sequence (DNA): TGTGCCAGCAGCGCCCGAGCGGGGGGGGTCGCAGATACGCAGTATTTT.

This clonotype was recorded only once. The chain is built from TRBV27 and TRBJ2-4; D may be TRBD2 (6 bases). The V gene lost 3 bases and the J gene lost 3 bases, with 15 bases spanning the gap. The CDR3 covers 16 residues. Germline CDR1 and CDR2: MNHEY and SMNVEV (reference sequence). The CDR3 is CASSFHSATSKNIQYF. The CDR3 DNA is TGTGCCAGCAGTTTTCATTCCGCGACTAGCAAAAACATTCAGTACTTC.

In this sample, this clonotype turned up once. This rearrangement joins TRBV29-1 to TRBJ1-2; the match to TRBD1 covers 7 bases. The CDR3 is 15 residues long. Germline CDR1 SQVTM, CDR2 ANQGSEA. Germline trimming cut 0 bases from V and 5 bases from J; bases unmatched to any gene: 9. CDR3 DNA sequence: TGCAGCGTTGAAGATCTAGTAGGGGGCGAGTATGGCTACACCTTC. Its translation is CSVEDLVGGEYGYTF.

The table lists this clonotype with a count of one. The chain employs TRBV7-9 and TRBJ1-2, with 8 bases fitting TRBD1. Germline V gives CDR1 SEHNR, CDR2 FQNEAQ (reference sequence). After removal of 5 bases from V and 5 bases from J, the junction contained 10 bases not matched to a gene. The CDR3 extends over 15 amino acids. CDR3 in DNA: TGTGCCAGCAGCCCCTCGGACAGGGACAAATATGGCTACACCTTC. Protein: CASSPSDRDKYGYTF.

The genes are TRBV5-4 and TRBJ1-2; 7 positions match TRBD1. Germline CDR1 is SGHNT and CDR2 is YYREEE (reference sequence). The V gene end was trimmed by 1 base and the J gene end by 4 bases; junction bases not matched to a gene: 4. The CDR3 is made up of 14 amino acids. This CDR3 is CASSLNRGSYGYTF. In DNA form, the CDR3 reads TGTGCCAGCAGCTTGAACAGGGGATCCTATGGCTACACCTTC. The variable domain in full, completed from reference TRBV5-4 and TRBJ1-2, reads ETGVTQSPTHLIKTRGQQVTLRCSSQSGHNTVSWYQQALGQGPQFIFQYYREEENGRGNFPPRFSGLQFPNYSSELNVNALELDDSALYLCASSLNRGSYGYTFGSGTRLTVV.

This clonotype was counted a single time. The V and J genes are TRBV7-9 and TRBJ1-6; weak D call: TRBD1 (5 bases). Germline CDR1 SEHNR, CDR2 FQNEAQ (reference sequence). This CDR3 has 17 residues. Trimming pared 7 bases from V and 9 bases from J, leaving 25 bases between. The CDR3 bases are TGTGCCAGCACGACGACAGTTTCTCCCCAATCGAGTTCACCCCTCCACTTT. Protein product: CASTTTVSPQSSSPLHF.

This chain connects TRBV30 to TRBJ1-2; 7 nucleotides line up with TRBD1. This CDR3 comprises 12 residues. The germline gives CDR1 GTSNPN, CDR2 SVGIG (reference sequence). With 2 bases clipped from V and 6 bases from J, the junction kept 3 bases outside the gene matches. CDR3 residues: CAWSLGGHGYTF. The CDR3 DNA reads TGTGCCTGGAGTTTAGGGGGCCATGGCTACACCTTC.

The chain joins TRBV3-1 to TRBJ2-3; D is possibly TRBD1 (6 bases). The CDR3 consists of 15 residues. Germline V gene lookup returns CDR1 LGHDT and CDR2 YNNKEL (reference sequence). The V and J ends lost 3 bases and 9 bases respectively, with 19 bases between them. CDR3 nucleotides: TGTGCCAGCAGCCAGGAAACCCGGGGACATCCGACGCAGTATTTT. Encoded protein: CASSQETRGHPTQYF.

The chain uses TRBV28 and TRBJ2-3; the match to TRBD2 covers 11 bases. V was clipped by 5 bases and J by 5 bases; unmatched bases: 3. This CDR3 is 14 amino acids long. CDR1 is MDHEN and CDR2 is SYDVKM in the germline V gene. The CDR3 DNA reads TGTGCCAGCAGTCTGACTAGCGGGGTAGATACGCAGTATTTT. It translates to CASSLTSGVDTQYF.

As DNA, the CDR3 is TGCAGTGCTGGGGGACCGCTGGTAGACAATGAGCAGTTCTTC. This sequence encodes CSAGGPLVDNEQFF. The chain combines TRBV20-1 with TRBJ2-1, with D perhaps being TRBD1 or TRBD2 (5 bases each). The CDR3 has 14 amino acids. The germline V gene encodes CDR1 DFQATT and CDR2 SNEGSKA (reference sequence). The V and J ends lost 5 bases and 5 bases respectively, with 16 bases between them.